A single sample gave rise to the 17 T cell receptor beta chains below, sequenced in a study of identical twins. TCRdb re-analysed the 5' RACE reads in MiXCR, keeping a single row per CDR3 protein. The sample contains some 300,000 distinct CDR3 sequences, about 12% of which appear only once. In addition, the sample was reused for a study of yellow fever vaccine responses in identical twins.

The sample comprised CD8+ T cells sorted from blood. These receptors were obtained from a young woman in good health.

This rearrangement joins TRBV4-1 to TRBJ2-7; tentative D call: TRBD2 (5 bases). V lost 0 bases and J lost 0, with 12 bases in between. Germline assignment: CDR1 MGHRA and CDR2 YSYEKL. The CDR3 consists of 16 residues. The CDR3 DNA reads TGCGCCAGCAGCCAAGACTCGGGGTACAGCTCCTACGAGCAGTACGTC. Amino acid sequence: CASSQDSGYSSYEQYV.

The CDR3 here is CASSPPGQAFDEQFF. DNA of the CDR3: TGTGCCAGCAGTCCGCCTGGACAGGCATTCGATGAGCAGTTCTTC. The J gene is TRBJ2-1, the V gene TRBV12-3 or TRBV12-4; the match to TRBD1 covers 7 bases. The CDR3 runs to 15 residues. J lost 8 bases, V lost 5 bases, and 12 bases had no gene match.

This clonotype occurred a few times. The rearrangement links TRBV6-6 to TRBJ2-7, with D perhaps matching TRBD2 (6 bases). V dropped 8 bases and J dropped 6 bases, with 14 bases sitting between them. Looked up from germline, CDR1 is MNHNY and CDR2 is SVGAGI (reference sequence). CDR3 length equals 12 residues. CDR3 sequence reads: CASGGISSEQYF. In DNA form, the CDR3 reads TGTGCCAGCGGGGGGATCTCATCCGAGCAGTACTTC.

This clonotype was counted between two and nine times. V and J are TRBV5-1 and TRBJ2-5, with TRBD1 identical over 9 bases. V trimming: 7 bases; J trimming: 5 bases; junction bases outside the gene matches: 9. Germline CDR1 SGHRS, CDR2 YFSETQ. The CDR3 runs to 14 residues. The chain's CDR3 is CASFGDRVEETQYF. The CDR3 DNA follows: TGCGCCAGCTTTGGGGACAGGGTAGAGGAGACCCAGTACTTC.

This clonotype was detected a few times. J is TRBJ1-1 and V is TRBV6-1; tentatively, D is TRBD1 (5 bases). Per the germline V gene, CDR1 is MNHNS and CDR2 is SASEGT. The CDR3 sequence is 14 residues long. Trimming cost V 1 base and J 7 bases, with 13 bases left between them. CDR3 nucleotides: TGTGCCAGCAGTGAAGATCCTGGGGGGGTTGAAGCTTTCTTT. Its translation is CASSEDPGGVEAFF.

CDR3 residues: CASDSMNTEAFF. CDR3 coding DNA: TGTGCCAGCGACAGCATGAACACTGAAGCTTTCTTT. The J gene is TRBJ1-1, the V gene TRBV19; D is perhaps TRBD1 (5 bases). The V gene lost 9 bases and the J gene lost 0 bases, with 8 bases spanning the gap. Germline CDR1 and CDR2: LNHDA and SQIVND (reference sequence). This CDR3 region has 12 residues.

The chain uses TRBV14 and TRBJ2-4; D is unclear. The CDR3 is 14 residues long. Trimming cost V 4 bases and J 8 bases, with 15 bases left between them. Per the germline V gene, CDR1 is SGHDN and CDR2 is FVKESK. The chain's CDR3 is CASSLGSYMDIQYF. In DNA form, the CDR3 reads TGTGCCAGCAGCCTTGGCTCCTACATGGACATTCAGTACTTC.

The sample holds many counts of this clonotype. This rearrangement joins TRBV12-3 or TRBV12-4 to TRBJ2-7; TRBD1 matches at 9 bases. Losses at the gene ends were 3 bases for V and 4 bases for J; bases not matched to a gene: 4. This CDR3 has 14 amino acids. The DNA of the CDR3 is TGTGCCAGCAGTTTCGGGACAGGGCTATACGAGCAGTACGTC. Translated: CASSFGTGLYEQYV.

The chain has TRBV3-1 and TRBJ1-2; D not certain. CDR1 and CDR2 (germline): LGHDT, YNNKEL (reference sequence). CDR3 length: 16 amino acids. V dropped 1 base and J dropped 1 base, with 13 bases sitting between them. CDR3 in DNA: TGTGCCAGCAGCCAAGTCCCGAGCTCTAATAACTATGGCTACACCTTC. Translation gives CASSQVPSSNNYGYTF.

V and J are TRBV10-3 and TRBJ2-2, with no clear D. CDR3 length equals 11 residues. CDR1 is ENHRY and CDR2 is SYGVKD in the germline V gene. Trimming cost V 11 bases and J 4 bases, with 8 bases left between them. The CDR3 sequence: CAATTTGELFF. DNA for the CDR3: TGTGCCGCCACTACCACCGGGGAGCTGTTTTTT.

This clonotype was detected only a few times. The chain has TRBV15 and TRBJ2-3; TRBD2 might be the D (6 bases). Trimming removed 6 bases at V and 1 base at J, with 11 bases between. The CDR3 is 14 residues long. Germline assignment: CDR1 LNHNV and CDR2 YYDKDF (reference sequence). The CDR3, as DNA: TGTGCCACCAGGAGCGGGCCCCGCACAGATACGCAGTATTTT. It is translated as CATRSGPRTDTQYF.

In this sample, this clonotype turned up many times. The chain recombines TRBV7-8 with TRBJ2-1; TRBD2 matches at 7 bases. After removal of 1 base from V and 3 bases from J, the junction contained 6 bases not matched to a gene. The germline V gene has CDR1 SGHVS and CDR2 FQNEAQ. The CDR3 is 16 amino acids. The CDR3 sequence: CASSLDRTRLYNEQFF. The CDR3, as DNA: TGTGCCAGCAGCTTAGATCGGACTAGACTCTACAATGAGCAGTTCTTC.

Only a few counts were recorded for this clonotype. The chain recombines TRBV6-1 with TRBJ2-2, with D hard to call. V dropped 8 bases and J dropped 0 bases, with 13 bases sitting between them. Germline V CDR1 and CDR2: MNHNS, SASEGT. This CDR3 spans 15 amino acids. The CDR3 nucleotides are TGTGCCAGCTCCAAGCGCCACACGAACACCGGGGAGCTGTTTTTT. Its translation is CASSKRHTNTGELFF.

This clonotype was seen only a few times. V usage is TRBV16 and J usage is TRBJ2-1; tentatively, D is TRBD1 (6 bases). Per the germline V gene, CDR1 is KGHSY and CDR2 is FQNENV. The CDR3 totals 16 residues. Trimming removed 4 bases at V and 3 bases at J, with 16 bases between. The CDR3 is CASSPGEGEHYNEQFF. The CDR3 bases are TGTGCCAGCAGCCCAGGAGAGGGGGAGCACTACAATGAGCAGTTCTTC.

This clonotype was counted many times. This chain joins TRBV5-1 and TRBJ2-1, with TRBD1 identical over 10 bases. Unmatched junction bases numbered 4, after V lost 4 bases and J lost 0 bases. The CDR3 is 16 residues long. Looked up from germline, CDR1 is SGHRS and CDR2 is YFSETQ. CDR3 protein: CASSPRTGGSYNEQFF. The CDR3 DNA is TGCGCCAGCAGCCCCCGGACAGGGGGCTCCTACAATGAGCAGTTCTTC.

This clonotype was seen more than once but under ten times. V and J are TRBV28 and TRBJ2-1; no clear D gene. V shed 3 bases and J shed 0 bases, with 18 bases lying between them. This CDR3 region has 18 residues. CDR1 and CDR2 (germline): MDHEN, SYDVKM. This CDR3 reads CASSFLMAADTSYNEQFF. The CDR3, as DNA: TGTGCCAGCAGTTTCCTCATGGCGGCCGACACCTCCTACAATGAGCAGTTCTTC.

There are a few counts of this clonotype. The chain employs TRBV12-3 or TRBV12-4 and TRBJ2-4; TRBD1 matches 8 bases. The V and J ends lost 6 bases and 7 bases, in that order; junction bases with no gene match: 8. The CDR3 has 14 residues. The CDR3 protein is CASRYGTGGNIQYF. DNA of the CDR3: TGTGCCAGCAGATACGGGACAGGAGGCAACATTCAGTACTTC.